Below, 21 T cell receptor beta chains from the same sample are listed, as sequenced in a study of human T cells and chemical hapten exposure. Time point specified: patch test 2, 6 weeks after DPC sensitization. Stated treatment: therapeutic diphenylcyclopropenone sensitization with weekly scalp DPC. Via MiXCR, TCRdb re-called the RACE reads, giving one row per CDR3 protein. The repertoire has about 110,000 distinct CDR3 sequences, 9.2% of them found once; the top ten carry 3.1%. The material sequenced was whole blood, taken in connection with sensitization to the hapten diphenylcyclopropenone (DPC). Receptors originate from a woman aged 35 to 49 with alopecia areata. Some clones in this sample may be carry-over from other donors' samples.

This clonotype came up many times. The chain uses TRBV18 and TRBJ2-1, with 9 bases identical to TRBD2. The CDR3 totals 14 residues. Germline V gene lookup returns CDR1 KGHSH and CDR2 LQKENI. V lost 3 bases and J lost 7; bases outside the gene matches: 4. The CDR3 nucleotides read TGTGCCAGCTCACCGGGACTAGCCCAGAATGAGCAGTTCTTC. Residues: CASSPGLAQNEQFF.

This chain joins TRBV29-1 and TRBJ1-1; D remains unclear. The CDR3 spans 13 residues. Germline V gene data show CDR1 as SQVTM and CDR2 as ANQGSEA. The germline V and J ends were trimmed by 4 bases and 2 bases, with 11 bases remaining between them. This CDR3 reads CSVAWTSNTEAFF. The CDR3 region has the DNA TGCAGCGTTGCATGGACGTCCAACACTGAAGCTTTCTTT.

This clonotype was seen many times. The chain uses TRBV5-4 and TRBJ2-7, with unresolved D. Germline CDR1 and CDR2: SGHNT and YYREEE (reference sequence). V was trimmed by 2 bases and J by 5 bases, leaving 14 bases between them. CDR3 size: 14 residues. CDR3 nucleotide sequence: TGTGCCAGCAGCTTAGGGCGTACCCCCCACGAGCAGTACTTC. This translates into CASSLGRTPHEQYF.

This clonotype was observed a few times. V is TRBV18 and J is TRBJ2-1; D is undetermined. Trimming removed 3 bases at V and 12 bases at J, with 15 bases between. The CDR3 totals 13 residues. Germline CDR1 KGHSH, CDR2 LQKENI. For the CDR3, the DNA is TGTGCCAGCTCACCTCTACCCGGCGTTGGGCAGTTCTTC. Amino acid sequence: CASSPLPGVGQFF.

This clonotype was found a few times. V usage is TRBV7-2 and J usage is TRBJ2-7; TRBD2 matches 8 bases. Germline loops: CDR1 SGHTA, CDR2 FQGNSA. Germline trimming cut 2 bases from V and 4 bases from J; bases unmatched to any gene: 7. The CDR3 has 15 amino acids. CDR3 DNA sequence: TGTGCCAGCAGCTTACCCGGGGGGGCCCGGTACGAGCAGTACTTC. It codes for CASSLPGGARYEQYF.

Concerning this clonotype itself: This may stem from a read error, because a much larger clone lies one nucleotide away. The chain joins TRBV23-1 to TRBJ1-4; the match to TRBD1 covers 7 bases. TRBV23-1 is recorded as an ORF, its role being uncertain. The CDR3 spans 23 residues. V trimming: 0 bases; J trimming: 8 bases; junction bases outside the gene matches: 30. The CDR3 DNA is TGCGCCAGCAGTCAATCGATGACAGGGTGGAGTCCCGTCCTGGCCATCATCCTCGAAAAACTGTTTTTT. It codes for CASSQSMTGWSPVLAIILEKLFF.

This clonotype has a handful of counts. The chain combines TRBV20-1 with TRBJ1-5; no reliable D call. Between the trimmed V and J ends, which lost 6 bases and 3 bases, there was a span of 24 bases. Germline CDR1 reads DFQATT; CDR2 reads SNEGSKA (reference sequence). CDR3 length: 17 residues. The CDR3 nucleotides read TGCAGTGCGGCCCCTGCGGGGAAAGGACCCTTCAATCAGCCCCAGCATTTT. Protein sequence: CSAAPAGKGPFNQPQHF.

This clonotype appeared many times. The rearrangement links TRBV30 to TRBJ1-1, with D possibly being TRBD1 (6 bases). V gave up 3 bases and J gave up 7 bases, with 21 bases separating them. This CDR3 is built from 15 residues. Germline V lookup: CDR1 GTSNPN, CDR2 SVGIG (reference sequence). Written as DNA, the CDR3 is TGTGCCTGGAGCCGAGGACAGTCGAATGGGCGTGAAGCTTTCTTT. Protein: CAWSRGQSNGREAFF.

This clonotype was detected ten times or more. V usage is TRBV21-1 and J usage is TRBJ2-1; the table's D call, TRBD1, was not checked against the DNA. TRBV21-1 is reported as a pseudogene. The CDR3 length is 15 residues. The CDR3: CASSSHVEGMGEQFF. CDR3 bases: TGTGCCAGCAGCTCCCACGTCGAGGGGATGGGTGAGCAGTTCTTC.

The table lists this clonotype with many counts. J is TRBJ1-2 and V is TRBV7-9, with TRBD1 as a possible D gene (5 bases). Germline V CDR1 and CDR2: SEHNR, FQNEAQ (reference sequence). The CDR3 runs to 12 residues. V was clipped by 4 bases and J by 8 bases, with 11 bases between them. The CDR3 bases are TGTGCCAGCAGCTGGGACGGCACCGGCTACACCTTC. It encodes CASSWDGTGYTF. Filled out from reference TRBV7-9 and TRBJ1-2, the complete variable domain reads DTGVSQNPRHKITKRGQNVTFRCDPISEHNRLYWYRQTLGQGPEFLTYFQNEAQLEKSRLLSDRFSAERPKGSFSTLEIQRTEQGDSAMYLCASSWDGTGYTFGSGTRLTVV.

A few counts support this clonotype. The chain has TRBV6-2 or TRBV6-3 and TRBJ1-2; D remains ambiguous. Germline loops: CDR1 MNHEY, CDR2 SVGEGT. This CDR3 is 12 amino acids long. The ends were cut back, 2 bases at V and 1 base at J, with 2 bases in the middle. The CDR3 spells CASSYNNYGYTF. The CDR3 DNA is TGTGCCAGCAGTTACAATAACTATGGCTACACCTTC.

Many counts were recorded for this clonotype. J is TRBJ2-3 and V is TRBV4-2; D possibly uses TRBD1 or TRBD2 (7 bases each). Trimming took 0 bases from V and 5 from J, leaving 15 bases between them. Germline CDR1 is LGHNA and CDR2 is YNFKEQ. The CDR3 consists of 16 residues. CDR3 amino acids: CASSQDQGGHRDTQYF. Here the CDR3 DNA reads TGTGCCAGCAGCCAAGATCAGGGGGGGCATCGAGATACGCAGTATTTT.

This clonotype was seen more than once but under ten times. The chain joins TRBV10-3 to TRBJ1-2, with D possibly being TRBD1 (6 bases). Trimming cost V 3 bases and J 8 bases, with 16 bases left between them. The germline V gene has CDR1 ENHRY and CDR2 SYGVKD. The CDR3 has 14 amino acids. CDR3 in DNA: TGTGCCATCAGTGAAAACAGGGTGTCCGAGGGCTACACCTTC. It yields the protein CAISENRVSEGYTF.

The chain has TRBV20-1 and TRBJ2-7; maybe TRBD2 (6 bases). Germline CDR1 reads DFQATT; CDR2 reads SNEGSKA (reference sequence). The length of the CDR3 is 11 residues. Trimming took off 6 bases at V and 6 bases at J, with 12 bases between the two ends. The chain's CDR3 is CSAREVGEQYF. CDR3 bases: TGCAGTGCGCGGGAAGTGGGCGAGCAGTACTTC.

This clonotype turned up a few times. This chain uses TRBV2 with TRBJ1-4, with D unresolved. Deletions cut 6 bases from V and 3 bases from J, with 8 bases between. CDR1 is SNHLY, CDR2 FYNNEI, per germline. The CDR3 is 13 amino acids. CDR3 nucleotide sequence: TGTGCCAGCAGCCCGCAGGCTAATGAAAAACTGTTTTTT. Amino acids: CASSPQANEKLFF.

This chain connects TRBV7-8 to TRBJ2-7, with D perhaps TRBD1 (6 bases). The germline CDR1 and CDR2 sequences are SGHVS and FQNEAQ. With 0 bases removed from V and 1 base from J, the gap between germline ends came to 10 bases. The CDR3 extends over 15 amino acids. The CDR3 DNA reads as TGTGCCAGCAGCTTAGCAGCGACAGGATCCTACGAGCAGTACTTC. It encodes CASSLAATGSYEQYF.

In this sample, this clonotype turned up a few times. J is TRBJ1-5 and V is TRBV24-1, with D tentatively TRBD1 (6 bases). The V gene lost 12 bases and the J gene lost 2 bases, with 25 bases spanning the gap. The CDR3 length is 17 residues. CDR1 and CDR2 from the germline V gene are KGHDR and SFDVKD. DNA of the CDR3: TGTGCCTCGAACACACTGGGGGCAGGTGGTGGCAATCAGCCCCAGCATTTT. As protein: CASNTLGAGGGNQPQHF.

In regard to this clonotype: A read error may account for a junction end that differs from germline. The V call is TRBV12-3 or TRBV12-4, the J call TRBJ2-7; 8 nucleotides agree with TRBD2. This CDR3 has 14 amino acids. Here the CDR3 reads CASSPRLASFEQYF. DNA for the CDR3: TGTGCCAGCAGCCCCAGACTAGCGTCCTTCGAGCAGTACTTC.

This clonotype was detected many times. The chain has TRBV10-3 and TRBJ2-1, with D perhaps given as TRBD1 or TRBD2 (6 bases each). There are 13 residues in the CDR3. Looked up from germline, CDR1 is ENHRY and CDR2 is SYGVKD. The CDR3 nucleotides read TGTGCGTACCAGGAGGGGGTGGGCAATGAGCAGTTCTTC. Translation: CAYQEGVGNEQFF.

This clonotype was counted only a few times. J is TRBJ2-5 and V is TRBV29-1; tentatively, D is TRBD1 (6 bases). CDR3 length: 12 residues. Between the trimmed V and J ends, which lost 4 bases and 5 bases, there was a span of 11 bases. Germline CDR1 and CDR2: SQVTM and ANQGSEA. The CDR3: CSVGRGGETQYF. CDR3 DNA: TGCAGCGTTGGCAGAGGGGGTGAGACCCAGTACTTC.

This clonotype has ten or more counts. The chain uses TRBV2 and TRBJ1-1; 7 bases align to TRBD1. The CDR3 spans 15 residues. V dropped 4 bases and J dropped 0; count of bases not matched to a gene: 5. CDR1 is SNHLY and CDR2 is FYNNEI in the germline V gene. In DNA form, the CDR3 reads TGTGCCAGCAGTGGGGACAGACACATGAACACTGAAGCTTTCTTT. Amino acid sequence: CASSGDRHMNTEAFF.